The 32 T cell receptor beta chains given below trace back to one sample, sequenced in a study of blood T cell repertoires in COVID-19. Sequencing was performed with immunoSEQ multiplex PCR; in TCRdb, only in-frame clones are kept and a portion is missing. The repertoire holds some 400,000 clones, with over 85% as singletons. Sequencing was done on a sample of PBMCs or T cells enriched from blood (not recorded which). These receptors all stem from a woman aged 25 to 39 who had recovered from COVID-19.

The V call is TRBV27, the J call TRBJ2-1; TRBD2 agrees at 14 bases. This CDR3 is built from 17 residues. Germline CDR1 and CDR2: MNHEY and SMNVEV (reference sequence). Trimming removed 10 bases from V and 6 bases from J; junction bases left unmatched: 14. CDR3 sequence (DNA): TGTGCCACCTCGACCGGGACTGGGACTAGCGGGAGCAATGAGCAGTTCTTC. It encodes CATSTGTGTSGSNEQFF.

The count of this clone is one. This chain links TRBV5-1 with TRBJ1-1, with a possible D match to TRBD1 (5 bases). Trimming left V 4 bases short and J 1 base short, with 8 bases between. This CDR3 spans 13 amino acids. From germline, CDR1 is SGHRS and CDR2 YFSETQ. The CDR3 protein is CASSQDTNTEAFF. The CDR3 nucleotides read TGCGCCAGCAGCCAGGACACGAACACTGAAGCTTTCTTT.

This clone was seen a handful of times. The genes are TRBV30 and TRBJ1-4; no clear D. The V gene lost 2 bases and the J gene lost 2 bases, with 9 bases spanning the gap. This CDR3 has 14 residues. Germline V gene data show CDR1 as GTSNPN and CDR2 as SVGIG (reference sequence). The CDR3 region has the DNA TGTGCCTGGAGTCAGGACTTGACTAATGAAAAACTGTTTTTT. Its protein is CAWSQDLTNEKLFF.

This chain uses TRBV9 with TRBJ1-6; the match to TRBD1 covers 7 bases. The germline V gene has CDR1 SGDLS and CDR2 YYNGEE. This CDR3 is built from 16 residues. V lost 3 bases to trimming and J lost 8 bases; unmatched junction nucleotides: 11. The CDR3 protein is CASSGGRQGPYSPLHF. Written as DNA, the CDR3 is TGTGCCAGCAGCGGGGGAAGACAGGGACCTTATTCACCCCTCCACTTT.

The rearrangement links TRBV4-3 to TRBJ1-4, with 7 bases that match TRBD1. From germline, CDR1 is LGHNA and CDR2 YSLEER. This CDR3 is built from 14 residues. The ends lost 2 bases at V and 11 bases at J; junction bases unmatched: 8. In DNA, the CDR3 is TGCGCCAGCAGCCAACAACACGGACAGGATAAACTGTTTTTT. Its translation is CASSQQHGQDKLFF.

V is TRBV9 and J is TRBJ1-3; tentatively, D is TRBD1 (5 bases). The V gene lost 2 bases and the J gene lost 0 bases, with 9 bases spanning the gap. Germline CDR1 reads SGDLS; CDR2 reads YYNGEE. The CDR3 covers 15 residues. The CDR3 reads CASSVEGNSGNTIYF. CDR3 DNA sequence: TGTGCCAGCAGCGTGGAGGGGAACTCTGGAAACACCATATATTTT.

The chain couples TRBV7-2 to TRBJ2-2; no reliable D call. Trimming cost V 0 bases and J 5 bases, with 7 bases left between them. Germline V CDR1 and CDR2: SGHTA, FQGNSA. The CDR3 has 14 amino acids. The CDR3 spells CASSLAASTGELFF. The CDR3 DNA follows: TGTGCCAGCAGCTTAGCGGCTTCAACCGGGGAGCTGTTTTTT.

DNA of the CDR3: TGTGCCTGGAGTATCCCGGCGGAGAGCTCTGGAAACACCATATATTTT. This codes for CAWSIPAESSGNTIYF. This rearrangement joins TRBV30 to TRBJ1-3; no firm D call. The CDR3 totals 16 residues. Trimming stripped 2 bases from V and 0 bases from J, with 14 bases between. CDR1 GTSNPN and CDR2 SVGIG come from the germline V gene (reference sequence).

The V gene is TRBV6-5, the J gene TRBJ2-3; TRBD2 matches at 8 bases. V was clipped by 5 bases and J by 3 bases; unmatched bases: 7. Germline V gene sequence: CDR1 MNHEY, CDR2 SVGAGI. The CDR3 runs to 15 residues. The CDR3 protein is CASSPVAGGTDTQYF. The CDR3 DNA sequence: TGTGCCAGCAGTCCCGTGGCGGGGGGTACAGATACGCAGTATTTT.

This chain joins TRBV6-2 or TRBV6-3 and TRBJ1-6, with TRBD1 identical over 7 bases. Unmatched junction bases numbered 7, after V lost 6 bases and J lost 5 bases. CDR1 is MNHEY, CDR2 SVGEGT, per germline. This CDR3 has 15 amino acids. The DNA for the CDR3 is TGTGCCAGCAGCAAACAGGGGAAAAATAATTCACCCCTCCACTTT. Translated, it gives CASSKQGKNNSPLHF.

V usage is TRBV6-1 and J usage is TRBJ1-6; D is unresolved. This CDR3 region has 15 residues. CDR1 MNHNS and CDR2 SASEGT come from the germline V gene. Between the trimmed V and J ends, which lost 1 base and 0 bases, there was a span of 4 bases. The CDR3: CASSEVSSYNSPLHF. The DNA for the CDR3 is TGTGCCAGCAGTGAAGTGAGCTCCTATAATTCACCCCTCCACTTT.

The genes are TRBV24-1 and TRBJ1-1; D remains ambiguous. V was trimmed by 4 bases and J by 4 bases, leaving 6 bases between them. The germline gives CDR1 KGHDR, CDR2 SFDVKD. The CDR3 runs 12 residues. CDR3 in amino acids: CATSDFGTEAFF. The CDR3, as DNA: TGTGCCACCAGTGACTTCGGCACTGAAGCTTTCTTT.

The V gene is TRBV10-3, the J gene TRBJ2-1, with D possibly being TRBD2 (6 bases). The ends were cut back, 11 bases at V and 2 bases at J, with 13 bases in the middle. Germline lookup yields CDR1 ENHRY and CDR2 SYGVKD. This CDR3 is built from 13 residues. Here the CDR3 reads CAAASSAYNEQFF. Written as DNA, the CDR3 is TGTGCCGCCGCGTCTAGCGCCTACAATGAGCAGTTCTTC.

A word on this clone: Other DNA sequences in this specimen translate into the identical CDR3. The J gene is TRBJ1-5, the V gene TRBV6-2 or TRBV6-3; 9 bases line up with TRBD1. The CDR3 has 14 residues. V was clipped by 6 bases and J by 6 bases; unmatched bases: 6. The germline CDR1 and CDR2 sequences are MNHEY and SVGEGT. CDR3 sequence (DNA): TGTGCCAGCAGCCTCGGACAGGGGATTCAGCCCCAGCATTTT. Translating gives CASSLGQGIQPQHF.

The gene calls are TRBV6-1 and TRBJ2-1; perhaps TRBD1 as D (5 bases). The germline V gene has CDR1 MNHNS and CDR2 SASEGT. The CDR3 totals 14 residues. Deletions cut 2 bases from V and 10 bases from J, with 15 bases between. The CDR3 here is CASSELPRKGEQFF. In nucleotides, the CDR3 is TGTGCCAGCAGTGAACTCCCCAGGAAGGGGGAGCAGTTCTTC.

This chain links TRBV2 with TRBJ2-3; TRBD2 matches at 11 bases. The J segment lost 3 bases and the V segment lost 7 bases, leaving 9 bases of the junction unmatched. From germline, CDR1 is SNHLY and CDR2 FYNNEI. CDR3 size: 16 residues. The chain's CDR3 is CASTLAGGPVTDTQYF. The CDR3 coding sequence is TGTGCCAGCACCTTAGCGGGAGGGCCGGTAACAGATACGCAGTATTTT.

The V call is TRBV27, the J call TRBJ2-7; 10 nucleotides line up with TRBD2. V dropped 4 bases and J dropped 2; count of bases not matched to a gene: 11. From germline, CDR1 is MNHEY and CDR2 SMNVEV (reference sequence). This CDR3 contains 17 residues. The CDR3 sequence is CASSSSGGGTVPYEQYF. In DNA, the CDR3 is TGTGCCAGCAGTTCTAGCGGGGGAGGAACCGTGCCCTACGAGCAGTACTTC.

This chain connects TRBV12-5 to TRBJ1-1, with unresolved D. Germline V gene sequence: CDR1 LGHNT, CDR2 FRNRAP. The length of the CDR3 is 18 residues. V lost 0 bases to trimming and J lost 6 bases, with 23 bases between them. DNA of the CDR3: TGTGCTAGTGGTTTGGTACTCGGGGTTTTTGTCCGGATTGCTGAAGCTTTCTTT. This sequence encodes CASGLVLGVFVRIAEAFF.

The chain combines TRBV24-1 with TRBJ2-7; D gene uncertain. The V end was cut by 2 bases, the J end by 12 bases, with 10 bases between. The CDR3 is 11 amino acids. CDR1 is KGHDR, CDR2 SFDVKD, per germline. CDR3 sequence: CATSDSTRLYF. Here the CDR3 DNA reads TGTGCCACCAGTGATTCGACACGTTTGTACTTC.

This sequence joins TRBV7-2 and TRBJ1-1; TRBD1 might be the D (5 bases). V was shortened by 5 bases and J by 0 bases, with 10 bases between the two germline ends. The CDR3 is made up of 14 amino acids. Germline loops: CDR1 SGHTA, CDR2 FQGNSA. CDR3 nucleotides: TGTGCCAGCAGCCAGACAGTTCTGAACACTGAAGCTTTCTTT. Protein sequence: CASSQTVLNTEAFF.

In DNA, the CDR3 is TGTGCCAGCAGCCCCCCCGCCGGGGTCGCTGAAGCTTTCTTT. This codes for CASSPPAGVAEAFF. The V gene is TRBV27, the J gene TRBJ1-1; D not resolved. V lost 6 bases and J 6 bases, leaving 17 bases between the germline ends. From germline, CDR1 is MNHEY and CDR2 SMNVEV (reference sequence). The CDR3 is 14 residues long.

The chain is built from TRBV29-1 and TRBJ1-2, with TRBD1 identical over 10 bases. CDR3 length equals 12 residues. Trimming at V came to 6 bases and at J to 5 bases, leaving 3 bases not matched to a gene. In germline, CDR1 is SQVTM, CDR2 ANQGSEA. CDR3 sequence reads: CSVRDRGYGYTF. The CDR3 DNA follows: TGCAGCGTCAGGGACAGGGGATATGGCTACACCTTC.

This chain's CDR3 is CASSNPQGAGNSPLHF. In DNA form, the CDR3 reads TGTGCCAGTAGTAACCCTCAGGGGGCTGGCAATTCACCCCTCCACTTT. The chain employs TRBV19 and TRBJ1-6; 8 nucleotides agree with TRBD1. Trimming took 4 bases from V and 7 from J; bases not matched to a gene: 9. CDR3 size: 16 residues. Germline V gene data show CDR1 as LNHDA and CDR2 as SQIVND (reference sequence).

The gene calls are TRBV11-2 and TRBJ2-5; D is perhaps TRBD1 (5 bases). This CDR3 has 15 amino acids. Germline lookup yields CDR1 SGHAT and CDR2 FQNNGV. The V end was cut by 5 bases, the J end by 1 base, with 14 bases between. CDR3 DNA sequence: TGTGCCAGCAGCCCCCAGGGTGGGCTCCAAGAGACCCAGTACTTC. Protein: CASSPQGGLQETQYF.

This clone was counted a single time. The V call is TRBV5-1, the J call TRBJ2-7; 9 bases line up with TRBD2. The V gene end was trimmed by 9 bases and the J gene end by 0 bases; junction bases not matched to a gene: 4. The CDR3 runs 13 residues. In germline, CDR1 is SGHRS, CDR2 YFSETQ. The CDR3 coding sequence is TGCGCCACTAGACTAGCGGACTCCTACGAGCAGTACTTC. The encoded protein is CATRLADSYEQYF.

J is TRBJ1-5 and V is TRBV28; D is uncertain. Germline V gives CDR1 MDHEN, CDR2 SYDVKM. CDR3 length: 11 amino acids. V dropped 3 bases and J dropped 6 bases, with 3 bases sitting between them. The CDR3 sequence is CASSFGQPQHF. The DNA of the CDR3 is TGTGCCAGCAGTTTCGGTCAGCCCCAGCATTTT.

The J gene is TRBJ1-3, the V gene TRBV27; TRBD1 might be the D (5 bases). Trimming stripped 3 bases from V and 2 bases from J, with 11 bases between. The V gene's germline CDR1 is MNHEY and CDR2 SMNVEV (reference sequence). This CDR3 has 15 amino acids. This chain's CDR3 is CASSFGAGTGNTIYF. DNA for the CDR3: TGTGCCAGCAGTTTTGGGGCAGGCACTGGAAACACCATATATTTT.

This chain links TRBV12-5 with TRBJ1-3; tentative D call: TRBD1 (6 bases). Per the germline V gene, CDR1 is LGHNT and CDR2 is FRNRAP. Trimming shortened V by 6 bases and J by 1 base, and 10 bases separated the two germline ends. The CDR3 covers 14 residues. In DNA, the CDR3 is TGTGCTAGTGGACCAGGGGTTTCTGGAAACACCATATATTTT. It encodes CASGPGVSGNTIYF.

This clone has just a few counts. The rearrangement links TRBV19 to TRBJ1-5; TRBD1 might be the D (6 bases). V was cut by 6 bases and J by 3 bases, with 12 bases left in between. This CDR3 contains 14 residues. Germline CDR1 LNHDA, CDR2 SQIVND (reference sequence). The CDR3 loop is CASRETGNNQPQHF. The CDR3 DNA sequence: TGTGCCAGTAGGGAGACAGGTAACAATCAGCCCCAGCATTTT.

The chain has TRBV4-1 and TRBJ1-1; 10 nucleotides line up with TRBD1. J lost 0 bases, V lost 3 bases, and 13 bases had no gene match. The CDR3 sequence is 19 residues long. CDR1 MGHRA and CDR2 YSYEKL come from the germline V gene. The CDR3 sequence: CASSHTPQDRGIMNTEAFF. CDR3 DNA: TGCGCCAGCAGCCATACTCCGCAGGACAGGGGGATCATGAACACTGAAGCTTTCTTT.

The J gene is TRBJ1-2, the V gene TRBV3-1 (or the pseudogene TRBV3-2); tentative D call: TRBD1 (5 bases). CDR3 length: 13 residues. The V gene lost 6 bases and the J gene lost 8 bases, with 16 bases spanning the gap. The germline gives CDR1 LGHDT, CDR2 YNNKEL (reference sequence). The CDR3 here is CASRPSGTMGYTF. The CDR3 DNA follows: TGTGCCAGCAGGCCTTCCGGGACTATGGGCTACACCTTC.

This chain uses TRBV5-1 with TRBJ1-1; D ambiguous. The CDR3 runs to 15 residues. CDR1 is SGHRS, CDR2 YFSETQ, per germline. V was cut by 6 bases and J by 3 bases, with 18 bases left in between. CDR3 residues: CASNPLLARDTEAFF. CDR3 bases: TGCGCCAGCAATCCCCTCTTAGCCCGGGACACTGAAGCTTTCTTT. The full variable domain, rest sourced from reference TRBV5-1 and TRBJ1-1, is KAGVTQTPRYLIKTRGQQVTLSCSPISGHRSVSWYQQTPGQGLQFLFEYFSETQRNKGNFPGRFSGRQFSNSRSEMNVSTLELGDSALYLCASNPLLARDTEAFFGQGTRLTVV.